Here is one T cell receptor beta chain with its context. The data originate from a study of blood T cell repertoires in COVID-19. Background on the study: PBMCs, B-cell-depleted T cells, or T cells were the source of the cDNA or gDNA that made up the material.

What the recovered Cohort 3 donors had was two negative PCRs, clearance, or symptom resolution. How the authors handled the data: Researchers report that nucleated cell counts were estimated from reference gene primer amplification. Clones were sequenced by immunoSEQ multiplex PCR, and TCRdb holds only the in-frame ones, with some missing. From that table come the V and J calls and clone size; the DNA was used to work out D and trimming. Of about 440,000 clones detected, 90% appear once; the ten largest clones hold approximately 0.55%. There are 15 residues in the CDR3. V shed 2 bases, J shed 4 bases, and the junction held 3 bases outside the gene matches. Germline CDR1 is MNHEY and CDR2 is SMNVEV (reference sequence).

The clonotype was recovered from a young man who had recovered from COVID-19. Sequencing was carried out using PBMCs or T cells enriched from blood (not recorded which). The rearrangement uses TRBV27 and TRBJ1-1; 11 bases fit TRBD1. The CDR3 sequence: CASSLVGTGGTEAFF. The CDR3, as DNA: TGTGCCAGCAGTTTAGTTGGGACAGGGGGCACTGAAGCTTTCTTT.